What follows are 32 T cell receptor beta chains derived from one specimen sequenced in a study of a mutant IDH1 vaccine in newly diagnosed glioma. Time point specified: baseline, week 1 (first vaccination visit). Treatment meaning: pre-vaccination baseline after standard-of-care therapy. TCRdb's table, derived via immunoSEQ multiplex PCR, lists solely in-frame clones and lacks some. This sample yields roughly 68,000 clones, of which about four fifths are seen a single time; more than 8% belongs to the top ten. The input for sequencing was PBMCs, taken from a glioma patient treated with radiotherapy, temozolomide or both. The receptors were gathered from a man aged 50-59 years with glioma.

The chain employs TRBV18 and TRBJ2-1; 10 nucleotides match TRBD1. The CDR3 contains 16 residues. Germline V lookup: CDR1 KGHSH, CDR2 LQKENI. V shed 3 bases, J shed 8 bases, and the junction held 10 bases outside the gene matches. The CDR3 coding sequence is TGTGCCAGCTCACCGAAAGGGACAGGGGTGGTTCATGAGCAGTTCTTC. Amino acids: CASSPKGTGVVHEQFF.

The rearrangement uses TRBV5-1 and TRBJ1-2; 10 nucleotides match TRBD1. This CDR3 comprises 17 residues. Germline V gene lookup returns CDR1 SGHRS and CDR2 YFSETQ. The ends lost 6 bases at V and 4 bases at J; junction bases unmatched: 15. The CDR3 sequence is CASTIASPGQGPYGYTF. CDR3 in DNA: TGCGCCAGCACCATTGCCTCCCCGGGACAGGGGCCCTATGGCTACACCTTC.

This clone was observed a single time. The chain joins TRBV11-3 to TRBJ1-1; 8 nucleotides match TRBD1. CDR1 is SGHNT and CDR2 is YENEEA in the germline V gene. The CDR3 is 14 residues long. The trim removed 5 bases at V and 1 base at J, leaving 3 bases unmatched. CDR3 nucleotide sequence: TGTGCCAGCAGCCCAGGGGGCCGGAACACTGAAGCTTTCTTT. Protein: CASSPGGRNTEAFF. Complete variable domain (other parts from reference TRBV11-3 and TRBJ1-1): EAGVVQSPRYKIIEKKQPVAFWCNPISGHNTLYWYLQNLGQGPELLIRYENEEAVDDSQLPKDRFSAERLKGVDSTLKIQPAELGDSAVYLCASSPGGRNTEAFFGQGTRLTVV.

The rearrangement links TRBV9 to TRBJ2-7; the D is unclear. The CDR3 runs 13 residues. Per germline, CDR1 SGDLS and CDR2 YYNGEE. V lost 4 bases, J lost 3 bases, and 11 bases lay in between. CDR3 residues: CASSPPGDYEQYF. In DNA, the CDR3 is TGTGCCAGCAGCCCCCCTGGGGACTACGAGCAGTACTTC.

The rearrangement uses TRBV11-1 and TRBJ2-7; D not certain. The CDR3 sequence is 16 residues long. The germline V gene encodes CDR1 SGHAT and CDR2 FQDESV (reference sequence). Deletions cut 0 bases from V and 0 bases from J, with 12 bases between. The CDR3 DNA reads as TGTGCCAGCAGCTTAGCAGGCCAGTACGCCTCCTACGAGCAGTACTTC. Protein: CASSLAGQYASYEQYF.

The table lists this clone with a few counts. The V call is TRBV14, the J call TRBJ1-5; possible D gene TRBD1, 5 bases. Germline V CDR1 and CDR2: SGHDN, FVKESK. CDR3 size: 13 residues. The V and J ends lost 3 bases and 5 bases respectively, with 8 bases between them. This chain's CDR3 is CASSHRQHQPQHF. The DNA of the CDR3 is TGTGCCAGCAGCCATCGACAGCATCAGCCCCAGCATTTT. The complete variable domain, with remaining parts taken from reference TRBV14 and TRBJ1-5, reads EAGVTQFPSHSVIEKGQTVTLRCDPISGHDNLYWYRRVMGKEIKFLLHFVKESKQDESGMPNNRFLAERTGGTYSTLKVQPAELEDSGVYFCASSHRQHQPQHFGDGTRLSIL.

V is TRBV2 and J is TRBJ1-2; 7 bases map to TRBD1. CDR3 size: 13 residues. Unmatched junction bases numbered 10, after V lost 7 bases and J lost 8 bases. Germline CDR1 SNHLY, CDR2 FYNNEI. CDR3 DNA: TGTGCCAGCACCATTGTAGCAGGGGGAGGCTACACCTTC. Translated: CASTIVAGGGYTF.

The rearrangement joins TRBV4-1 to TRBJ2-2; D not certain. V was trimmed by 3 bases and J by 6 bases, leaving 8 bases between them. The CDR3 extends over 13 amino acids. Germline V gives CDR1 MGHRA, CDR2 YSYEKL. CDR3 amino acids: CASSQRQPGELFF. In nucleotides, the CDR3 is TGCGCCAGCAGCCAGAGACAACCCGGGGAGCTGTTTTTT.

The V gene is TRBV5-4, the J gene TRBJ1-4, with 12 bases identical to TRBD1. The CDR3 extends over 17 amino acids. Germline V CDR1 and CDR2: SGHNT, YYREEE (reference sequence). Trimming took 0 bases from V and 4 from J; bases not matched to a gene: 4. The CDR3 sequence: CASSLVGQGAVNEKLFF. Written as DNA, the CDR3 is TGTGCCAGCAGCTTGGTGGGACAGGGGGCCGTTAATGAAAAACTGTTTTTT.

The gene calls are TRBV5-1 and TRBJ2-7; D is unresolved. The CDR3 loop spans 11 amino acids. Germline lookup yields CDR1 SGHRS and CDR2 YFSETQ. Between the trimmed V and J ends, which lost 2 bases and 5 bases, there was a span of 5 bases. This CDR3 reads CASSFEDEQYF. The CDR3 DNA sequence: TGCGCCAGCAGCTTCGAGGACGAGCAGTACTTC. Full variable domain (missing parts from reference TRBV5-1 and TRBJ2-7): KAGVTQTPRYLIKTRGQQVTLSCSPISGHRSVSWYQQTPGQGLQFLFEYFSETQRNKGNFPGRFSGRQFSNSRSEMNVSTLELGDSALYLCASSFEDEQYFGPGTRLTVT.

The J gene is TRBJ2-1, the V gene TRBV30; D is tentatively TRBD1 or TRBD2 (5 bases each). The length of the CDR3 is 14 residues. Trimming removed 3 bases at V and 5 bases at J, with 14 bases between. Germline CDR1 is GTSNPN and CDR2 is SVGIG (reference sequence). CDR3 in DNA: TGTGCCTGGAGCCCGGGACCGAGTAACAATGAGCAGTTCTTC. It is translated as CAWSPGPSNNEQFF. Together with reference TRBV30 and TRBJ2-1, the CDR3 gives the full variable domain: SQTIHQWPATLVQPVGSPLSLECTVEGTSNPNLYWYRQAAGRGLQLLFYSVGIGQISSEVPQNLSASRPQDRQFILSSKKLLLSDSGFYLCAWSPGPSNNEQFFGPGTRLTVL.

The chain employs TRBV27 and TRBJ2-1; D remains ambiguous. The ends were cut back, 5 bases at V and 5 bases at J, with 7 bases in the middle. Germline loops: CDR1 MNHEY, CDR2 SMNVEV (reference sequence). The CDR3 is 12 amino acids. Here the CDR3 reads CASSTLDNEQFF. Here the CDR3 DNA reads TGTGCCAGCAGTACCCTTGACAATGAGCAGTTCTTC.

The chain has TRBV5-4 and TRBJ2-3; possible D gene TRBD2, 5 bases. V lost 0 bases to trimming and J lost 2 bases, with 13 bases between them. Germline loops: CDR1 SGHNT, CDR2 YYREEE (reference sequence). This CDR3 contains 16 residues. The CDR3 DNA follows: TGTGCCAGCAGCTTGGTGTTTCGGGGTGACACAGATACGCAGTATTTT. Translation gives CASSLVFRGDTDTQYF.

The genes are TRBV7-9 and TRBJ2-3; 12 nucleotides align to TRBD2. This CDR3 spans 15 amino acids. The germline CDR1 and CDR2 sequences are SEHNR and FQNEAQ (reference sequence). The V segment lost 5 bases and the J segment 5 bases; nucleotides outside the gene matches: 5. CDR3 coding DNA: TGTGCCAGCAGCCGTAGGACTAGCGGGGAAGATACGCAGTATTTT. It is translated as CASSRRTSGEDTQYF.

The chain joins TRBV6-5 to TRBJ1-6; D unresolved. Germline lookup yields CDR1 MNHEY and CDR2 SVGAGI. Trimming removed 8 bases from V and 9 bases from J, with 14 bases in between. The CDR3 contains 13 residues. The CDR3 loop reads CASGPDSRSPLHF. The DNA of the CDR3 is TGTGCCAGCGGACCAGATTCCCGTTCACCCCTCCACTTT.

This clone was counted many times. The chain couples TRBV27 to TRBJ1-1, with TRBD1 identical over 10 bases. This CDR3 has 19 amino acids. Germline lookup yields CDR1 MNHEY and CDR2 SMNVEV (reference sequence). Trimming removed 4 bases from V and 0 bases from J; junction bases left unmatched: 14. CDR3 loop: CASSSPTPGTGVLNTEAFF. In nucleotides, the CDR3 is TGTGCCAGCAGTTCTCCCACTCCTGGGACAGGGGTCTTGAACACTGAAGCTTTCTTT.

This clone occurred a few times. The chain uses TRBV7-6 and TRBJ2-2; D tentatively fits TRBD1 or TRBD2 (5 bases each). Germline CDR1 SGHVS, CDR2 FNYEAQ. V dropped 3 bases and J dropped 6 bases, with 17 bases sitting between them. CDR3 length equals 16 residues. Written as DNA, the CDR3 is TGTGCCAGCAGCTTTTTGGGACCAACGGCGGCCGGGGAGCTGTTTTTT. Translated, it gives CASSFLGPTAAGELFF.

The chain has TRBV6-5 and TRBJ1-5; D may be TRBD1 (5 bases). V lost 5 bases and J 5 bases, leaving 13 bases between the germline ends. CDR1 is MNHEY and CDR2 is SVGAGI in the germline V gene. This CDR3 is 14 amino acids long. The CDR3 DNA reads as TGTGCCAGCAGTCAAGACAGAACTTATCAGCCCCAGCATTTT. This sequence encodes CASSQDRTYQPQHF.

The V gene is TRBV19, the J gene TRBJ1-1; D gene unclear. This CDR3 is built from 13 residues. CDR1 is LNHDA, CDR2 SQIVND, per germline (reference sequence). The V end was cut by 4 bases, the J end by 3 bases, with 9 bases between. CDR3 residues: CASSKMRDTEAFF. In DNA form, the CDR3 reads TGTGCCAGTAGTAAAATGAGGGACACTGAAGCTTTCTTT.

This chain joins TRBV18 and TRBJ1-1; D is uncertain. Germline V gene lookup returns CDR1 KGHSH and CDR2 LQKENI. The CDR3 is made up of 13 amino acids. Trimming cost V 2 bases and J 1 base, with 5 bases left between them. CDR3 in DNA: TGTGCCAGCTCACCAACGGCGAACACTGAAGCTTTCTTT. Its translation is CASSPTANTEAFF.

The CDR3: CASRVAGVNTGELFF. CDR3 coding DNA: TGCGCCAGCAGGGTAGCGGGGGTTAACACCGGGGAGCTGTTTTTT. This chain joins TRBV5-1 and TRBJ2-2, with TRBD2 matching over 9 bases. Germline-derived CDR1 and CDR2 are SGHRS and YFSETQ. Trimming took 5 bases from V and 2 from J; bases not matched to a gene: 4. This CDR3 is 15 amino acids long. Full variable domain (outside the CDR3, taken from reference TRBV5-1 and TRBJ2-2): KAGVTQTPRYLIKTRGQQVTLSCSPISGHRSVSWYQQTPGQGLQFLFEYFSETQRNKGNFPGRFSGRQFSNSRSEMNVSTLELGDSALYLCASRVAGVNTGELFFGEGSRLTVL.

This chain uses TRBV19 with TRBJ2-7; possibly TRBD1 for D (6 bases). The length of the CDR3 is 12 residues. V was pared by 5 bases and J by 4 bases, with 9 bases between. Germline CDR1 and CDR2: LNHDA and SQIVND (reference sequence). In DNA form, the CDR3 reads TGTGCCAGTAGTGCAACAGGGTACGAGCAGTACTTC. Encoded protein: CASSATGYEQYF.

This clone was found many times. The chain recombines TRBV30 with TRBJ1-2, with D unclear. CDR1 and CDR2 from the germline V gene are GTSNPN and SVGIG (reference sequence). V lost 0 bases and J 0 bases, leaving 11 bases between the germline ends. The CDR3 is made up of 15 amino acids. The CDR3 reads CAWSVRVGTNYGYTF. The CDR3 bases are TGTGCCTGGAGTGTAAGAGTCGGCACTAACTATGGCTACACCTTC.

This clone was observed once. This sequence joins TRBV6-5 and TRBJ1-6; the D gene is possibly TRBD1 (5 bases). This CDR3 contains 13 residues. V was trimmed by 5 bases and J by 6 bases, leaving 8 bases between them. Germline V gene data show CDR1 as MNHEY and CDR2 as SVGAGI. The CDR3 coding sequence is TGTGCCAGCAGTCGGGGGGGTAATTCACCCCTCCACTTT. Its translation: CASSRGGNSPLHF.

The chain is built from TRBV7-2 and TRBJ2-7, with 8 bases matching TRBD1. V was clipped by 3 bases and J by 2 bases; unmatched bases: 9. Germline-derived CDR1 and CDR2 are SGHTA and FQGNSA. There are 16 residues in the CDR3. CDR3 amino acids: CASSFRAGTGTYEQYF. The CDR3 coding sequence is TGTGCCAGCAGCTTTAGGGCCGGGACAGGAACCTACGAGCAGTACTTC. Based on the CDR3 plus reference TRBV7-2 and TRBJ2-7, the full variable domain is GAGVSQSPSNKVTEKGKDVELRCDPISGHTALYWYRQSLGQGLEFLIYFQGNSAPDKSGLPSDRFSAERTGGSVSTLTIQRTQQEDSAVYLCASSFRAGTGTYEQYFGPGTRLTVT.

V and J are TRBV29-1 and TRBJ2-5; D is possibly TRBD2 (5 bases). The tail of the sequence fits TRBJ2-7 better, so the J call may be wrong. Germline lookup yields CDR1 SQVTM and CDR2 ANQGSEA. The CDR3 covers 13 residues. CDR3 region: CSVDRGLGDEQYF. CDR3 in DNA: TGCAGCGTTGACCGAGGGTTAGGTGACGAGCAGTACTTC.

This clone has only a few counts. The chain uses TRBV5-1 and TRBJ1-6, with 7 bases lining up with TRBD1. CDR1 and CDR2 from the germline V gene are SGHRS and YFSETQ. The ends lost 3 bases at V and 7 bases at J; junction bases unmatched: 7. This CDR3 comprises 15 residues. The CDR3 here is CASSYTGTENSPLHF. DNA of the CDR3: TGCGCCAGCAGCTATACCGGGACAGAGAATTCACCCCTCCACTTT.

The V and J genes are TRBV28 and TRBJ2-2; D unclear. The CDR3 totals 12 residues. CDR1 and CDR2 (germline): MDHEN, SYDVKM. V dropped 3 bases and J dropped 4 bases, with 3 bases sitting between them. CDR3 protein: CASSLVTGELFF. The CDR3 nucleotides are TGTGCCAGCAGTTTGGTCACCGGGGAGCTGTTTTTT.

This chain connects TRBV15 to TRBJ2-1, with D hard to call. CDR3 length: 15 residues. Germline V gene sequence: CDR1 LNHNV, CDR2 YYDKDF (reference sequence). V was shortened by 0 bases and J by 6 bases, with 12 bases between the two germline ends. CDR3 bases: TGTGCCACCAGCAGAGAAGTCACAGTGGGCAATGAGCAGTTCTTC. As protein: CATSREVTVGNEQFF.

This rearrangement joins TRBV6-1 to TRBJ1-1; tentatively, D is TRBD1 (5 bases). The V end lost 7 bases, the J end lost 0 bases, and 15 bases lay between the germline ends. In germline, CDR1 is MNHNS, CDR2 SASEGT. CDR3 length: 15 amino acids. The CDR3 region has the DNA TGTGCCAGCACTAGGGACGGAAACATGAACACTGAAGCTTTCTTT. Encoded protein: CASTRDGNMNTEAFF.

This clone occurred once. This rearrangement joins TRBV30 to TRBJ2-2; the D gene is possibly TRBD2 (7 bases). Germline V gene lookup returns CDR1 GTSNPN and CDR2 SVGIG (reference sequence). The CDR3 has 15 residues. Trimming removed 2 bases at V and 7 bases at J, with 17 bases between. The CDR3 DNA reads TGTGCCTGGAGTCCCCCGGGGGGCTGGCACGGGGAGCTGTTTTTT. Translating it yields CAWSPPGGWHGELFF.

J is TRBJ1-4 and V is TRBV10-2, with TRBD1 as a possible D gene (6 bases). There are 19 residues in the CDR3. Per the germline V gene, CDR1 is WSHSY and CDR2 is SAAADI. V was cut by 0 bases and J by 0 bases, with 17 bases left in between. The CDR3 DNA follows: TGCGCCAGCAGTGAGTCGCCGATAGACAGGCCTGCAACTAATGAAAAACTGTTTTTT. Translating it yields CASSESPIDRPATNEKLFF.